This T cell receptor beta chain emerged from a study of T cell responses to AZD1222 COVID-19 vaccine. The protocol was immunoSEQ multiplex PCR, while the TCRdb copy is restricted to in-frame clones and leaves out a portion. Of tens of thousands of clones in the sample, around 80% were seen once. CDR3 length equals 14 residues. The V gene's germline CDR1 is SGHTA and CDR2 FQGNSA. Trimming cost V 0 bases and J 6 bases; bases outside gene matches: 3. The material was peripheral blood, obtained on day 0 of AZD1222 vaccination. The chain combines TRBV7-2 with TRBJ1-2; 8 bases match TRBD1. The TCR sequence derives from an adult in good health. The CDR3 DNA is TGTGCCAGCAGCTTAGCGTTGGGACAGGATGGCTACACCTTC. Encoded protein: CASSLALGQDGYTF.